Following are 6 T cell receptor beta chains from one sample sequenced in a study of T-cell memory formation after mild COVID-19. TCRdb re-analysed the 5' RACE reads in MiXCR, keeping a single row per CDR3 protein. The table includes fewer than 400,000 distinct CDR3 sequences, approximately 12% detected once. Specimen: PBMCs or a T cell subset sorted from them (not recorded which). The source of these receptors is a man aged 18 to 35 who had mild COVID-19 (a few samples of this study predate the infection). Cell type and time point are not known.

There are a few counts of this clonotype. The gene calls are TRBV7-2 and TRBJ1-1; 8 bases are shared with TRBD1. The CDR3 is 12 amino acids. Trimming took 3 bases from V and 10 from J; bases not matched to a gene: 4. Germline values: CDR1 SGHTA, CDR2 FQGNSA. CDR3 nucleotides: TGTGCCAGCAGCTTTATGGACAGGGCAGCTTTCTTT. Translation gives CASSFMDRAAFF.

The chain carries TRBV20-1 and TRBJ1-1; maybe TRBD1 (5 bases). V was clipped by 6 bases and J by 5 bases, with 16 bases between them. This CDR3 is 13 amino acids long. Germline CDR1 and CDR2: DFQATT and SNEGSKA (reference sequence). CDR3 sequence: CSAPPRGGTEAFF. The CDR3 nucleotides are TGCAGTGCCCCTCCGCGGGGGGGGACTGAAGCTTTCTTT.

This chain joins TRBV6-1 and TRBJ2-5, with TRBD1 matching over 10 bases. CDR3 length equals 13 residues. Per the germline V gene, CDR1 is MNHNS and CDR2 is SASEGT. Germline trimming cut 10 bases from V and 2 bases from J; bases unmatched to any gene: 4. The CDR3 sequence is CAIRDRGQETQYF. The CDR3 DNA reads as TGTGCCATACGGGACAGGGGACAAGAGACCCAGTACTTC.

This clonotype was counted only a few times. The V and J genes are TRBV4-3 and TRBJ1-4; tentative D call: TRBD1 (6 bases). This CDR3 region has 15 residues. V lost 4 bases, J lost 4 bases, and 13 bases lay in between. Germline V gene lookup returns CDR1 LGHNA and CDR2 YSLEER. Here the CDR3 DNA reads TGCGCCAGCAGCCGAACGCGGACAGTTAATGAAAAACTGTTTTTT. It yields the protein CASSRTRTVNEKLFF.

The V gene is TRBV24-1, the J gene TRBJ2-3, with D uncertain. The CDR3 has 14 residues. Looked up from germline, CDR1 is KGHDR and CDR2 is SFDVKD. V gave up 3 bases and J gave up 10 bases, with 16 bases separating them. CDR3 loop: CATSDASKADPQYF. CDR3 DNA: TGTGCCACCAGTGATGCGTCAAAGGCCGATCCGCAGTATTTT.

This clonotype occurred a few times. The chain uses TRBV7-2 and TRBJ1-5; the D gene is possibly TRBD1 (6 bases). The V gene's germline CDR1 is SGHTA and CDR2 FQGNSA. This CDR3 comprises 15 residues. V dropped 5 bases and J dropped 5 bases, with 16 bases sitting between them. As DNA, the CDR3 is TGTGCCAGCAGCCTATGGGGGCGGGGGCATCAGCCCCAGCATTTT. Translated: CASSLWGRGHQPQHF.